A single sample is the source of the 29 T cell receptor beta chains below, sequenced in a study of B cell selection in AIRE deficiency. The regulatory T cell sort gate was CD4+CD25hiCD127low/negative. The repertoire was sequenced with immunoSEQ multiplex PCR; TCRdb's copy has only in-frame clones and lacks some. The sample includes approximately 26,000 clones, around 92% of them seen just once. Sequencing used CD4+CD25+ Tregs sorted from PBMCs. All receptors come from a human donor in good health.

The CDR3 protein is CASSFGGLAGGPNEQFF. The CDR3 DNA reads as TGTGCCAGCAGCTTCGGAGGACTAGCGGGGGGGCCGAATGAGCAGTTCTTC. The V and J genes are TRBV11-3 and TRBJ2-1, with 15 bases aligning to TRBD2. The CDR3 totals 17 residues. The V gene's germline CDR1 is SGHNT and CDR2 YENEEA. The trim removed 3 bases at V and 7 bases at J, leaving 7 bases unmatched.

The chain has TRBV10-1 and TRBJ2-2; 11 nucleotides match TRBD2. CDR1 is WNHNN and CDR2 is SYGVQD in the germline V gene (reference sequence). The V gene end was trimmed by 0 bases and the J gene end by 3 bases; junction bases not matched to a gene: 9. CDR3 length: 19 amino acids. The CDR3 DNA reads TGCGCCAGCAGTGAGTCCGGTCTAGCGGGGGGATACCACACCGGGGAGCTGTTTTTT. This sequence encodes CASSESGLAGGYHTGELFF.

The chain is built from TRBV6-1 and TRBJ1-2; the D gene is possibly TRBD1 (5 bases). This CDR3 has 15 amino acids. Trimming stripped 0 bases from V and 4 bases from J, with 12 bases between. Germline V gene sequence: CDR1 MNHNS, CDR2 SASEGT. DNA of the CDR3: TGTGCCAGCAGTGAAGCGCGGTGGGGGATCTATGGCTACACCTTC. As protein: CASSEARWGIYGYTF.

CDR3: CASSLWASGGRETQYF. In DNA, the CDR3 is TGTGCCAGCAGCTTATGGGCTAGCGGGGGTAGAGAGACCCAGTACTTC. The genes are TRBV7-2 and TRBJ2-5, with 10 bases fitting TRBD2. J lost 4 bases, V lost 2 bases, and 7 bases had no gene match. CDR3 length: 16 amino acids. CDR1 SGHTA and CDR2 FQGNSA come from the germline V gene. The variable domain in full, completed from reference TRBV7-2 and TRBJ2-5, reads GAGVSQSPSNKVTEKGKDVELRCDPISGHTALYWYRQSLGQGLEFLIYFQGNSAPDKSGLPSDRFSAERTGGSVSTLTIQRTQQEDSAVYLCASSLWASGGRETQYFGPGTRLLVL.

The chain recombines TRBV18 with TRBJ2-5; D not resolved. Trimming left V 0 bases short and J 4 bases short, with 6 bases between. CDR1 and CDR2 (germline): KGHSH, LQKENI. The CDR3 totals 13 residues. The CDR3 coding sequence is TGTGCCAGCTCACCACCAGGAAGAGAGACCCAGTACTTC. It encodes CASSPPGRETQYF.

The table lists this clone with a count of one. The chain is built from TRBV7-2 and TRBJ1-5; D gene unclear. The germline V and J ends were trimmed by 2 bases and 6 bases, with 11 bases remaining between them. Looked up from germline, CDR1 is SGHTA and CDR2 is FQGNSA. The CDR3 contains 14 residues. The CDR3 protein is CASSLREGSQPQHF. CDR3 sequence (DNA): TGTGCCAGCAGCTTACGTGAAGGGAGTCAGCCCCAGCATTTT.

The CDR3 reads CSVGSSSYEQYF. As DNA, the CDR3 is TGCAGCGTTGGGTCTAGCTCCTACGAGCAGTACTTC. The rearrangement links TRBV29-1 to TRBJ2-7; D call uncertain. V was shortened by 4 bases and J by 0 bases, with 7 bases between the two germline ends. The CDR3 spans 12 residues. Germline CDR1 SQVTM, CDR2 ANQGSEA.

The rearrangement links TRBV7-6 to TRBJ1-3; the match to TRBD1 covers 9 bases. Germline CDR1 SGHVS, CDR2 FNYEAQ. Losses at the gene ends were 5 bases for V and 13 bases for J; bases not matched to a gene: 3. The CDR3 extends over 11 amino acids. The CDR3 region has the DNA TGTGCCAGCAGCCAAGGACAGGGGATATATTTT. Amino acids: CASSQGQGIYF. The variable domain in full, completed from reference TRBV7-6 and TRBJ1-3, reads GAGVSQSPRYKVTKRGQDVALRCDPISGHVSLYWYRQALGQGPEFLTYFNYEAQQDKSGLPNDRFSAERPEGSISTLTIQRTEQRDSAMYRCASSQGQGIYFGEGSWLTVV.

This rearrangement joins TRBV11-3 to TRBJ2-1, with TRBD2 matching 12 bases. V shed 3 bases, J shed 4 bases, and the junction held 1 base outside the gene matches. The CDR3 has 15 residues. CDR1 is SGHNT and CDR2 is YENEEA in the germline V gene. CDR3 region: CASSLTSGGYNEQFF. CDR3 in DNA: TGTGCCAGCAGCTTGACTAGCGGGGGATACAATGAGCAGTTCTTC.

The gene calls are TRBV5-1 and TRBJ1-2; TRBD1 matches 9 bases. This CDR3 has 18 residues. V lost 3 bases, J lost 8 bases, and 20 bases stayed unmatched. Germline CDR1 reads SGHRS; CDR2 reads YFSETQ. The CDR3 sequence: CASSWSKPEGQGIGGYTF. The CDR3 DNA reads TGCGCCAGCAGCTGGAGTAAACCCGAGGGACAGGGAATAGGAGGCTACACCTTC.

This chain joins TRBV5-1 and TRBJ1-6; D unresolved. Trimming took 0 bases from V and 7 from J, leaving 2 bases between them. The CDR3 sequence is 12 residues long. Per germline, CDR1 SGHRS and CDR2 YFSETQ. The CDR3 DNA follows: TGCGCCAGCAGCTTGGGGAATTCACCCCTCCACTTT. Translated, it gives CASSLGNSPLHF.

This clone was found once. The CDR3 region has the DNA TGTGCCAGTAGTATTCCCTACAATGAGCAGTTCTTC. It yields the protein CASSIPYNEQFF. The chain combines TRBV19 with TRBJ2-1; the D is unclear. With 3 bases removed from V and 2 bases from J, the gap between germline ends came to 2 bases. The CDR3 is made up of 12 amino acids. Germline V gives CDR1 LNHDA, CDR2 SQIVND (reference sequence).

The chain carries TRBV19 and TRBJ1-5; D not resolved. The ends were cut back, 4 bases at V and 3 bases at J, with 13 bases in the middle. This CDR3 has 15 residues. Germline CDR1 LNHDA, CDR2 SQIVND (reference sequence). The CDR3 sequence is CASSRYPVPNQPQHF. CDR3 DNA sequence: TGTGCCAGTAGTAGGTACCCTGTCCCCAATCAGCCCCAGCATTTT.

This chain uses TRBV7-8 with TRBJ2-3; the D gene is possibly TRBD1 (5 bases). Germline CDR1 is SGHVS and CDR2 is FQNEAQ. The V gene lost 5 bases and the J gene lost 2 bases, with 17 bases spanning the gap. The CDR3 runs to 16 residues. CDR3 coding DNA: TGTGCCAGCAGCCCTAGAGCAGGGATTTACACAGATACGCAGTATTTT. Translating it yields CASSPRAGIYTDTQYF.

The chain links TRBV2 to TRBJ1-2; D unclear. From germline, CDR1 is SNHLY and CDR2 FYNNEI. V was pared by 7 bases and J by 3 bases, with 18 bases between. The CDR3 spans 15 residues. In DNA, the CDR3 is TGTGCCAGCATCGCGTACCTCGAGAGCGACTATGGCTACACCTTC. It yields the protein CASIAYLESDYGYTF.

The rearrangement links TRBV5-6 to TRBJ1-6; a possible D gene is TRBD1 (6 bases). Per germline, CDR1 SGHDT and CDR2 YYEEEE. This CDR3 comprises 14 residues. V was pared by 5 bases and J by 9 bases, with 15 bases between. DNA of the CDR3: TGTGCCAGCAGACCACAGGGACTTGGTTCACCCCTCCACTTT. Amino acids: CASRPQGLGSPLHF.

This rearrangement joins TRBV7-2 to TRBJ2-2; TRBD2 matches at 8 bases. J gave up 1 base and V 6 bases, and 7 bases lay outside the gene matches. Per germline, CDR1 SGHTA and CDR2 FQGNSA. CDR3 size: 16 residues. The CDR3 sequence is CASSPLSGRNTGELFF. CDR3 nucleotides: TGTGCCAGCAGTCCATTAAGCGGGAGGAACACCGGGGAGCTGTTTTTT.

The V call is TRBV10-3, the J call TRBJ1-2; D is possibly TRBD1 (6 bases). The CDR3 covers 15 residues. V was trimmed by 3 bases and J by 4 bases, leaving 15 bases between them. CDR1 and CDR2 from the germline V gene are ENHRY and SYGVKD. The CDR3 sequence: CAISDPDSAVYGYTF. CDR3 coding DNA: TGTGCCATCAGTGACCCGGACAGCGCAGTCTATGGCTACACCTTC.

The rearrangement links TRBV5-1 to TRBJ2-1, with a possible D match to TRBD1 (6 bases). V lost 0 bases, J lost 0 bases, and 22 bases lay in between. Germline CDR1 reads SGHRS; CDR2 reads YFSETQ. CDR3 length equals 20 residues. In nucleotides, the CDR3 is TGCGCCAGCAGCTTGGAGCAAAGGGGGAGAGTCAGAAGCTCCTACAATGAGCAGTTCTTC. This translates into CASSLEQRGRVRSSYNEQFF.

This chain connects TRBV19 to TRBJ2-3, with no clear D. Trimming shortened V by 10 bases and J by 5 bases, and 16 bases separated the two germline ends. The CDR3 sequence is 13 residues long. CDR1 LNHDA and CDR2 SQIVND come from the germline V gene (reference sequence). This CDR3 reads CATRPKSGDTQYF. In DNA, the CDR3 is TGTGCCACCCGACCTAAAAGTGGAGATACGCAGTATTTT.

This sequence joins TRBV27 and TRBJ1-1; no clear D gene. The CDR3 extends over 14 amino acids. V was pared by 2 bases and J by 11 bases, with 18 bases between. Per germline, CDR1 MNHEY and CDR2 SMNVEV (reference sequence). This chain's CDR3 is CASSLPRSRGSAFF. As DNA, the CDR3 is TGTGCCAGCAGTTTACCCAGAAGCAGAGGATCGGCTTTCTTT.

The chain links TRBV19 to TRBJ2-5, with D maybe TRBD2 (7 bases). The CDR3 has 15 residues. V was pared by 3 bases and J by 1 base, with 12 bases between. Germline lookup yields CDR1 LNHDA and CDR2 SQIVND (reference sequence). The CDR3 loop is CASSIRRGPQETQYF. The CDR3 DNA follows: TGTGCCAGTAGTATTAGGCGGGGGCCCCAAGAGACCCAGTACTTC. Combining the CDR3 with reference TRBV19 and TRBJ2-5 gives the whole variable domain DGGITQSPKYLFRKEGQNVTLSCEQNLNHDAMYWYRQDPGQGLRLIYYSQIVNDFQKGDIAEGYSVSREKKESFPLTVTSAQKNPTAFYLCASSIRRGPQETQYFGPGTRLLVL.

J is TRBJ2-7 and V is TRBV19; either TRBD1 or TRBD2 may supply D (5 bases each). Trimming stripped 3 bases from V and 4 bases from J, with 13 bases between. The germline CDR1 and CDR2 sequences are LNHDA and SQIVND (reference sequence). The CDR3 extends over 14 amino acids. The CDR3 DNA reads as TGTGCCAGTAGTATTGCGGTTGGGGGATACGAGCAGTACTTC. Protein: CASSIAVGGYEQYF.

The chain links TRBV27 to TRBJ1-1, with 7 bases that match TRBD1. This CDR3 contains 14 residues. Germline CDR1 and CDR2: MNHEY and SMNVEV (reference sequence). J was trimmed by 7 bases and V by 3 bases; bases with no gene match: 8. CDR3 sequence reads: CASSFSGGTVEAFF. CDR3 sequence (DNA): TGTGCCAGCAGTTTCTCGGGGGGGACAGTTGAAGCTTTCTTT.

This clone was detected only once. J is TRBJ2-7 and V is TRBV19; D may be TRBD2 (5 bases). Germline-derived CDR1 and CDR2 are LNHDA and SQIVND (reference sequence). V was clipped by 5 bases and J by 3 bases, with 14 bases between them. The CDR3 is 14 residues long. The CDR3 reads CASSDQGGLYEQYF. The CDR3, as DNA: TGTGCCAGTAGTGACCAAGGAGGACTCTACGAGCAGTACTTC. Based on the CDR3 plus reference TRBV19 and TRBJ2-7, the full variable domain is DGGITQSPKYLFRKEGQNVTLSCEQNLNHDAMYWYRQDPGQGLRLIYYSQIVNDFQKGDIAEGYSVSREKKESFPLTVTSAQKNPTAFYLCASSDQGGLYEQYFGPGTRLTVT.

V gene TRBV5-4 combines with J gene TRBJ2-7; D not certain. Germline loops: CDR1 SGHNT, CDR2 YYREEE (reference sequence). The CDR3 extends over 15 amino acids. Trimming cost V 0 bases and J 1 base, with 11 bases left between them. CDR3 protein: CASSLVRRGSYEQYF. The DNA for the CDR3 is TGTGCCAGCAGCTTGGTCAGGCGAGGATCCTACGAGCAGTACTTC.

The J gene is TRBJ2-2, the V gene TRBV19; TRBD1 matches 8 bases. Germline CDR1 reads LNHDA; CDR2 reads SQIVND (reference sequence). The V segment lost 5 bases and the J segment 3 bases; nucleotides outside the gene matches: 2. This CDR3 is 14 amino acids long. CDR3 residues: CASSYRGDTGELFF. In DNA form, the CDR3 reads TGTGCCAGTAGTTACAGGGGGGACACCGGGGAGCTGTTTTTT.

The rearrangement uses TRBV5-4 and TRBJ2-3; possible D gene TRBD1, 5 bases. The CDR3 contains 12 residues. The V and J ends lost 4 bases and 6 bases respectively, with 9 bases between them. Germline lookup yields CDR1 SGHNT and CDR2 YYREEE (reference sequence). The CDR3 coding sequence is TGTGCCAGCAGCGCGCAGGGTGATACGCAGTATTTT. Its translation is CASSAQGDTQYF.

The chain uses TRBV6-1 and TRBJ2-7; 11 nucleotides agree with TRBD2. In germline, CDR1 is MNHNS, CDR2 SASEGT. V was pared by 4 bases and J by 4 bases, with 6 bases of the junction left unmatched. This CDR3 spans 15 amino acids. The CDR3 sequence is CASSATSGGPYEQYF. Here the CDR3 DNA reads TGTGCCAGCAGTGCAACTAGCGGGGGTCCTTACGAGCAGTACTTC.